Each of the 8 T cell receptor beta chains below was sequenced from the same sample in a study of T cell repertoires in cytomegalovirus infection. These receptors lack a known antigen. MiXCR was run by TCRdb on the reads, yielding one entry per CDR3 protein. The sample has roughly 800,000 distinct CDR3 sequences, approximately 32% seen once; the top ten hold roughly 13%. This specimen was cultured CD8+ T cells from PBMCs, taken from culture after CMV antigen stimulation. Receptors were obtained from a human donor in good health (CMV status not recorded). Some clones in this sample may be carry-over from other donors' samples.

This chain joins TRBV20-1 and TRBJ1-5; maybe TRBD1 (6 bases). The germline gives CDR1 DFQATT, CDR2 SNEGSKA (reference sequence). This CDR3 is built from 14 residues. The V gene lost 6 bases and the J gene lost 0 bases, with 12 bases spanning the gap. The CDR3, as DNA: TGCAGTGCAAAACAGGGATATAGCAATCAGCCCCAGCATTTT. Translated: CSAKQGYSNQPQHF.

The rearrangement links TRBV7-9 to TRBJ2-1, with D perhaps given as TRBD1 or TRBD2 (5 bases each). Trimming took off 5 bases at V and 0 bases at J, with 17 bases between the two ends. The germline V gene has CDR1 SEHNR and CDR2 FQNEAQ (reference sequence). This CDR3 has 17 residues. The CDR3 DNA follows: TGTGCCAGCAGCGCACCCGGGACCGTCAGCTCCTACAATGAGCAGTTCTTC. Protein sequence: CASSAPGTVSSYNEQFF.

The chain links TRBV6-6 to TRBJ2-1, with a possible D match to TRBD1 (5 bases). Trimming pared 4 bases from V and 1 base from J, leaving 17 bases between. CDR3 length equals 17 residues. The germline gives CDR1 MNHNY, CDR2 SVGAGI (reference sequence). This CDR3 is CASSSRQPLSSYNEQFF. The CDR3 bases are TGTGCCAGCAGTTCCCGACAGCCCCTATCTTCCTACAATGAGCAGTTCTTC.

V is TRBV6-2 or TRBV6-3 and J is TRBJ2-7, with TRBD1 as a possible D gene (6 bases). Germline V CDR1 and CDR2: MNHEY, SVGEGT. The V gene lost 5 bases and the J gene lost 3 bases, with 11 bases spanning the gap. CDR3 length: 13 amino acids. The CDR3 region is CASSDGQLYEQYV. CDR3 sequence (DNA): TGTGCCAGCAGTGATGGACAGCTCTACGAGCAGTACGTC.

This chain joins TRBV28 and TRBJ1-5; D not resolved. The CDR3 is 19 residues long. Trimming shortened V by 5 bases and J by 0 bases, and 23 bases separated the two germline ends. Germline V CDR1 and CDR2: MDHEN, SYDVKM. CDR3 protein: CASSPPGPVSPSSNQPQHF. Here the CDR3 DNA reads TGTGCCAGCAGTCCGCCCGGGCCGGTATCCCCGAGTAGCAATCAGCCCCAGCATTTT.

This clonotype was counted a few times. This chain connects TRBV19 to TRBJ2-3; the D gene is possibly TRBD1 (7 bases). Trimming pared 5 bases from V and 4 bases from J, leaving 13 bases between. The CDR3 length is 14 residues. Per germline, CDR1 LNHDA and CDR2 SQIVND (reference sequence). CDR3 DNA sequence: TGTGCCAGTAGTCCGGAGGGGGCCTCAGATACGCAGTATTTT. The encoded protein is CASSPEGASDTQYF.

The chain recombines TRBV19 with TRBJ1-5; the D is unclear. Trimming removed 6 bases from V and 3 bases from J, with 12 bases in between. The CDR3 extends over 14 amino acids. From germline, CDR1 is LNHDA and CDR2 SQIVND (reference sequence). CDR3 region: CASSLGVHNQPQHF. The CDR3 DNA reads TGTGCCAGTAGCCTTGGGGTCCACAATCAGCCCCAGCATTTT.

This clonotype was seen just once. V and J are TRBV4-1 and TRBJ1-2, with 8 bases that match TRBD1. Germline CDR1 is MGHRA and CDR2 is YSYEKL. The trim removed 1 base at V and 5 bases at J, leaving 6 bases unmatched. CDR3 length: 15 residues. The CDR3 DNA reads as TGCGCCAGCAGCCAAGTCCGGACAGGGACTTATGGCTACACCTTC. It translates to CASSQVRTGTYGYTF.